This T cell receptor (beta chain) was found in a study of shared clonotypes between healthy human individuals. Study-level points and caveats: Clonotypes shared by all four sorted-subset donors had higher generation probabilities than non-shared clonotypes. What naive subsets generally showed was a larger estimated richness than memory subsets showed.

Note on this clone: Antigen specificity is unknown.

Data came from immunoSEQ multiplex PCR; TCRdb stores just in-frame clones and leaves some out. The profile shows around 1,000,000 clones, 60% to 80% of them singletons. Sequences were obtained from memory CD4+ T cells from PBMCs. The subset was: CD45RA-negative fraction. The TCR sequence derives from a man between 18 and 29 years old in good health. Some clones in this sample may be carry-over from other donors' samples.

CDR3 protein: CASSFGPSTDTQYF. The CDR3, as DNA: TGTGCCAGCAGCTTTGGACCAAGCACAGATACGCAGTATTTT. The chain recombines TRBV7-2 with TRBJ2-3; D gene unclear. V shed 3 bases and J shed 0 bases, with 7 bases lying between them. The CDR3 consists of 14 residues. Germline CDR1 is SGHTA and CDR2 is FQGNSA.